These T cell receptor beta chains were read from a single sample in a study of cytomegalovirus exposure and HLA in healthy donors. Data came from immunoSEQ multiplex PCR; TCRdb stores just in-frame clones and leaves some out. This sample carries 100,000 to 150,000 clones, around 83% of them seen once, and the ten largest clones take over 0.95%. Sequenced sample: PBMCs. The source of these receptors is a girl aged 2 to 10 in good health and CMV-seronegative. Both conserved end residues are part of each CDR3. The D gene is left open where the match is weak. The size field is filled for only some rows; it gives once, few, many or a size class.

d_call j_call v_call clone_size cdr3_aa cdr3_nt
- TRBJ2-7 TRBV9 once CASSPGAGGFHEQYF TGTGCCAGCAGTCCGGGGGCAGGGGGGTTCCACGAGCAGTACTTC
TRBD2 TRBJ2-5 TRBV7-9 - CASSSGVAGPQETQYF TGTGCCAGCAGCTCCGGGGTAGCGGGACCCCAAGAGACCCAGTACTTC
- TRBJ2-4 TRBV13 once CASRSGPTDQYF TGTGCCAGCAGGTCTGGCCCAACCGATCAGTACTTC
TRBD1 TRBJ2-7 TRBV4-3 - CASSRDRGAPIENEQYF TGCGCCAGCAGCCGGGACAGGGGGGCTCCTATCGAGAACGAGCAGTACTTC
- TRBJ2-7 TRBV7-8 few CASSLRARQGAYEQYF TGTGCCAGCAGCTTAAGGGCTAGGCAGGGCGCCTACGAGCAGTACTTC
- TRBJ2-5 TRBV18 - CASSPNAVSQETQYF TGTGCCAGCTCACCCAATGCAGTCAGTCAAGAGACCCAGTACTTC
TRBD2 TRBJ2-7 TRBV2 - CASSGSGRAYEQYF TGTGCCAGCAGTGGTAGCGGGAGGGCCTACGAGCAGTACTTC
- TRBJ2-1 TRBV9 - CASSVDPINDREQFF TGTGCCAGCAGCGTAGACCCGATAAACGACAGGGAGCAGTTCTTC
TRBD2 TRBJ2-3 TRBV30 - CAWKEAGGPSTDTQYF TGTGCCTGGAAGGAAGCGGGGGGGCCAAGCACAGATACGCAGTATTTT
- TRBJ1-1 TRBV7-9 once CASSLASGDTEAFF TGTGCCAGCAGCTTAGCATCGGGGGACACTGAAGCTTTCTTT
- TRBJ1-5 TRBV18 - CASSLWQGDQPQHF TGTGCCAGCTCACTCTGGCAGGGTGATCAGCCCCAGCATTTT